This T cell receptor beta chain was profiled in a study of blood T cells in healthy people across ages. Overall study context: Template switching picked up about one barcoded beta molecule for each two T cells.

V lost 3 bases to trimming and J lost 4 bases; unmatched junction nucleotides: 7. From germline, CDR1 is LGHNA and CDR2 YNFKEQ. The length of the CDR3 is 16 residues. Together with a sample-barcoded 5' primer, a J-beta primer mix was included in a second PCR lasting about 6 to 11 cycles. The study obtained at least 3 million CDR3-containing paired-end reads from every sample. Each CDR3 protein gets one entry after TCRdb re-called the 5' RACE reads with MiXCR. This table has about 620,000 distinct CDR3 sequences, roughly half appearing once. This clonotype occurred many times. The TCR was taken from a woman over 75 in good health. Sequenced input: blood. The rearrangement links TRBV4-2 to TRBJ2-3; 10 bases are a match to TRBD1. CDR3 loop: CASSQEGTGAPDTQYF. The DNA for the CDR3 is TGTGCCAGCAGCCAGGAGGGGACAGGGGCTCCAGATACGCAGTATTTT.